Described below is a single TCR beta chain sequence and its context. This clone's antigen is unknown. It has no much larger one-base neighbor in the sample; base qualities were not kept. The sample originates from a study of cytomegalovirus exposure and HLA in healthy donors (dated by TCRdb to about 2017). Study-level background: In an earlier analysis of roughly 500 of the donors, around 300 Gb of sequence data and about 110 million unique TCR beta sequences from 150 million to 200 million T cells were reported. An early release covering about 600 HLA-typed donors comprised approximately 290 gigabases of sequencing data and around 80 million unique TCR sequences. Among the approximately 430 genotyped donors, more than 70% belonged to the genetic ancestry cluster associated with self-reported Caucasian donors. The aim of the study was to test whether cataloging public T cell receptors could identify signatures of past pathogen exposure. Using immunosequencing, the study profiled T cell repertoires from 640 or so subjects and related those repertoires to cytomegalovirus serostatus. Besides the first cohort of under 700 subjects, a separate validation cohort made up of about 120 different subjects was used. High-throughput TCR immunosequencing, statistical association of individual TCRs with disease status, and machine learning were combined to predict cytomegalovirus infection status. A later analysis re-examined previously published TCR beta repertoires from about 700 donors and added high-resolution HLA genotyping to investigate patterns of TCR occurrence. The later analysis used no new phenotypic data to find candidate immune exposures, relying instead on TCR beta sequences and their occurrence across donors. An earlier analysis of around 540 of the donors applied high-throughput TCR beta sequencing to assess whether each TCR beta V gene segment acted as functional or pseudogenic. Donor age, sex, ethnicity and CMV serostatus were compiled together with the repertoire data. A later genetic analysis used genome-wide SNP genotypes for about 60% of the 666 donors, treating that subset as a discovery cohort. Every repertoire in the discovery cohort had been generated on one and the same sequencing platform. HLA typing included class I and class II loci at four-digit resolution. The number of donors typed differed by locus, with roughly 629-640 for A, B, C, DRB1 and DQB1, roughly 520 for DQA1, over 600 for DPA1, and around 430 for DPB1. Because of strong linkage in the cohort, roughly five DR-DQ haplotypes were treated as single units for association and clustering. On average, roughly 250,000 unique TCR beta nucleotide sequences were sequenced per donor among 350 to 400 genotyped donors of the cohort, with approximately 18% of those sequences being non-productive.

The library was produced with the immunoSEQ multiplex PCR assay. A mixture of 60 forward primers for TCR Vbeta segments and 13 reverse primers for TCR Jbeta segments was used in the multiplex PCR. A multiplex PCR assay on genomic DNA amplified the CDR3 region of rearranged TCR beta genes. On the Illumina HiSeq System, the amplified TCR beta libraries were sequenced as 87-base-pair reads. On the study's bioinformatics: In a later analysis, 77 million or so unique TCR beta chains were counted across the 650 to 700 repertoires, and approximately 9.9 million of these chains were shared by at least two donors. A nearest-neighbor algorithm error-corrected the raw reads and collapsed the reads into unique sequences, merging closely related sequences to remove PCR and sequencing errors. V, D and J gene segments were assigned by aligning CDR3 sequences to IMGT reference sequences. Each retained sequence needed at least a six-nucleotide match to both a V gene segment and a J gene segment. Rearrangements were called productive when the CDR3 lacked stop codons and stayed in frame with V and J; all others were non-productive. Following IMGT convention, CDR3 was defined as the stretch from the second conserved V-encoded cysteine to the conserved J-encoded phenylalanine. Sequences without an unambiguous match to a single V gene segment were excluded from the earlier analysis of about 600 of the donors. In an earlier analysis of 587 of the donors, a V segment was called functional when productive rearrangements were above 56.7%, and segregating when the standard deviation between donors exceeded 5%. A statistical classification framework was built for diagnosing cytomegalovirus status from the catalog of TCR beta chain sequences. A later analysis assigned V and J genes by comparing TCR nucleotide sequences with IMGT/GENE-DB human TR gene sequences. In a later analysis, CDR3 sequences and most-parsimonious VDJ recombination scenarios were assigned using the TCRdist pipeline. A later analysis defined each TCR beta chain by its CDR3 amino acid sequence plus V-gene family, and excluded reads lacking a unique V-gene family. To address suspected cross-contamination and a sequencing artifact, a later analysis removed roughly 640 highly shared, low-generation-probability nucleotide sequences. In a later analysis, a clonal expansion index for each public chain was calculated from normalized within-repertoire ranks of inferred template counts. Generation probabilities in a later analysis came from a VDJ recombination model fitted to out-of-frame rearrangements, and those results were checked against IGoR. Hypergeometric tests were used in a later analysis to score TCR-TCR, TCR-HLA and TCR-CMV co-occurrence, with a repertoire-size bias correction applied to the TCR pairs. To estimate false discovery rates, a later analysis permuted the HLA or CMV assignments 20 times. In a later analysis, co-occurring TCRs were grouped with DBSCAN, and TCRdist sequence similarity was added when clustering was performed within HLA-allele-positive subsets. Repertoires with fewer than 30,000 or more than 120,000 public chains were left out of co-occurrence clustering, as were five repertoires with anomalous nucleotide sharing. The source is immuneACCESS, and TCRdb retained only in-frame sequences with V and J called. Part of the clones is not carried over; for the studies checked, unresolved V genes explain less than half of this, and the remainder is unexplained. D and trimming were read from the DNA, whereas the V and J calls and clone size are those reported in that table. This sample lists some 180,000 clones; over 75% were detected once. Under 2% of the sample is taken by the ten largest.

The investigation overall reported the following: Most TCR sequences were seen in very few donors, while some public TCRs were found in many individuals. A few of the identified cytomegalovirus-associated TCR beta chains were confirmed in vitro to be specific for cytomegalovirus antigens. In a later analysis, the rate of TCR association differed among HLA loci, with DRB1 alleles having the most associated TCRs and HLA-C alleles having the fewest. According to a later analysis, parvovirus B19, influenza, CMV and Epstein-Barr virus appeared linked to several top co-occurrence clusters. The cohort was sequenced for TCR beta chains only, and without alpha or paired-chain data the features that could be detected were limited. Linkage disequilibrium might explain the correlated functional status among segregating V segments, but an unknown experimental factor could not be excluded. A cluster of highly shared sequence variants was judged likely to represent a technical artifact of the sequencing pipeline. Compared with the roughly 600-donor mean, donors in an Asian-associated ancestry cluster had fewer N-insertions in productive TCRs, according to a later genetic analysis. Broadly in line with IMGT annotations, most TCR beta V segments showed up in productive rearrangements about 87% or about 30% of the time in an earlier analysis of about 500 of the donors. According to a later analysis, most CMV-associated TCR beta chains appeared to be HLA-restricted, and the HLA associations seemed to be driven largely by CMV exposure. Because counts were too low, roughly 18 rarely observed V segments, including chromosome 9 orphons, were left out of the earlier analysis of 500 to 650 of the donors. A later analysis associated 15,000 to 20,000 TCR beta sequences with specific HLA alleles at a false discovery rate of 0.05. It was suggested by the authors that the approach could potentially be generalized to other disease states and immunological phenotypes. Strong co-occurrence of HLA alleles, especially DR and DQ, made assigning TCR associations to individual alleles difficult. Because HLA typing was missing for some donors at each locus, association tests included only the typed subset. A later analysis found that HLA-associated TCR beta chains were more clonally expanded and had lower generation probabilities than equally common non-associated chains. The classifier was reported to diagnose cytomegalovirus status with high specificity and sensitivity in both the original and validation cohorts. Some IMGT-functional V segments, including TRBV6-2 and TRBV6-3, could not be told apart with the 87-base-pair reads, so those segments were excluded. A total of about 150 TCR beta chains were listed by the study as associated with cytomegalovirus. For the cohort, immune exposure information was limited to CMV serostatus. V-gene and J-gene trimming of TCR beta chains was associated with a missense DCLRE1C variant in a later genetic analysis, and the association was replicated in an independent cohort. A further reported finding was that TCR beta sequences accurately predicted the HLA-A and HLA-B alleles for most subjects in the first cohort. Sequencing depth was assumed to be roughly uniform across donors in the presence/absence analyses, though that assumption may not hold.

The cohort consisted of hundreds of healthy bone marrow donors. All cohort members were sampled while nominally healthy, although unrecorded immune exposures were likely present. The donor tested CMV seronegative, placing the donor among the 300 to 450 seronegative members of the cohort. A peripheral blood sample was provided by each donor, and peripheral blood mononuclear cells were used for TCR beta sequencing. The Qiagen DNeasy Blood Extraction Kit was used to extract genomic DNA from the blood cell samples. The germline V gene (reference sequence) sets CDR1 to MNHNY and CDR2 to SVGAGI. V loses 0 bases at its end and J loses 15 bases; junction bases beyond the gene matches: 6. The CDR3 sequence holds 14 residues, the cysteine and phenylalanine included. The entry retains the CDR3 DNA only, 42 bases that are in frame from base 1.

The chain is assembled from TRBV6-6 and TRBJ2-1, with TRBD2 identical over 12 junction bases. The clonotype originates from a woman aged 25-40 years in good health and CMV-seronegative. Sequenced material: PBMCs. The CDR3 sequence is CASSYSASGGAWFF. The base sequence is TGTGCCAGCAGTTACTCCGCTAGCGGGGGGGCTTGGTTCTTC.